This section outlines one T cell receptor beta chain sequence together with its context. This receptor's antigen is unknown. No base quality information exists; no much larger clone differs at one position. The germline V gene specifies KGHSH as CDR1 and LQKENI as CDR2. The CDR3 has 16 amino acids, counting the end cysteine and phenylalanine. CDR3 DNA is the only sequence kept; it has 48 bases, read in frame from the first base. For this chain, trimming is 1 base at the V end and 2 bases at the J end, and the number of junction bases without a gene match is 5. This entry comes from a study of shared clonotypes between healthy human individuals (dated by TCRdb to 2018 to 2020). With regard to the full study: A few men and two women, aged 18 to 49 years, made up the cohort. Leukapheresis yielded between about 0.8 and 9.5 billion PBMCs per donor. To increase sequencing depth and limit assay-specific biases, different laboratories used diverse techniques to prepare libraries and sequence TCR repertoires. For each donor, CD4 naive and CD4 memory were each run on three plates, CD8 naive on two plates, and CD8 memory on one plate. To estimate repertoire size and how much clonotypes are shared between individuals, the study performed deep sequencing of blood TCR repertoires from about 5 healthy adults. General conclusions and limits of the study: Clonotypes shared by all four sorted-subset donors showed higher generation probabilities than non-shared clonotypes. Rarefaction of sorted-subset datasets indicated incomplete sequencing despite the large sequencing depth. Sampling was restricted to blood, and TCR repertoires in tissue are likely to differ from TCR repertoires in blood. Naive subsets generally had larger estimated clonotype richness than memory subsets did. Pairwise subsampling indicated that sequencing depth was expected to affect the degree of clonotype sharing among donors. The small number of donors limited the genetic and exposure-history diversity represented. Sharing across a few donors was observed for around 5% of naive CD4, about 4% of naive CD8, 2% to 2.5% of memory CD4, and approximately 0.41% of memory CD8 clonotypes.

Using the deep immunoSEQ assay, TCR CDR3 regions were amplified from genomic DNA by multiplex PCR. For each cell subset, the extracted genomic DNA was distributed evenly across all wells of several immunoSEQ 96-well plates, and each plate served as one replicate. Each replicate PCR for sorted subsets received about 200 ng genomic DNA, equal to roughly 33,000 T cell genomes. Purified libraries were measured with a Qubit 3.0 fluorometer, size-checked on a Bioanalyzer 2100, and measured again with the KAPA Library Quantification kit. Every immunoSEQ 96-well plate was sequenced on a separate single-read 150-cycle Illumina NextSeq 550 flow cell. The authors' pipeline ran thus. The immunoSEQ output contained only junctional sequences without quality scores, so filtering could not match that applied to full-length reads. To assign V/J genes and CDR3, sequences were annotated against IMGT germline references using PyIR, a Python wrapper for IgBLAST v1.9. Reads were filtered out if the reads had weak V/J assignments (E-value above 1e-6), no CDR3, stop codons, out-of-frame junctions, or ambiguous translated residues. V3J clonotypes were defined by identical inferred V gene, J gene, and CDR3 amino acid sequence. Percentage overlap between repertoires was computed as shared unique clonotypes divided by the size of the smaller repertoire. Repertoire richness was assessed with RTK rarefaction, the Chao1 estimator, and Recon v2.1 estimates of unobserved clonotypes. OLGA was used to compute generation probabilities for all TCRbeta clonotypes that the gDNA method yielded from a few donors. TCRdb retrieved this table from immuneACCESS and kept in-frame rearrangements only. Not all clones are present; in checked studies, unresolved V genes account for under half, and no reason is known for the remainder. V and J calls and clone size are copied from that table; D and trimming were computed from the DNA. The sample includes roughly 1.4 million clones, with about 98.5% observed a single time. 0.36% of the sample lies in the top ten.

Donors were healthy HIV-negative adults with no recently reported acute infections or vaccinations. Only Caucasian adults living in Nashville, Tennessee, USA were represented among the donors. CD4+ T cells were enriched by magnetic negative selection, after which naive cells were positively selected on CD45RA and the negative fraction was taken as the memory subset. Blood was collected by leukapheresis, and PBMCs were isolated by Ficoll-Histopaque density gradient centrifugation and then cryopreserved in liquid nitrogen vapor phase. Purity and quantity of every magnetically sorted T cell population were checked by analytical flow cytometry. Genomic DNA was isolated from every sorted fraction and measured by UV absorbance on a Nanodrop 2000c.

Sequenced: naive CD4+ T cells sorted from blood. The sample's cell subset or site label, decoded: CD45RA+ positively selected. The source is a man between 25 and 39 years old in good health. Here the chain combines TRBV18 and TRBJ1-3; TRBD1 fits 7 bases in the junction. The DNA reads as follows: TGTGCCAGCTCACCACGGAGCGACAGGGCTGGAAACACCATATATTTT. It encodes CASSPRSDRAGNTIYF.